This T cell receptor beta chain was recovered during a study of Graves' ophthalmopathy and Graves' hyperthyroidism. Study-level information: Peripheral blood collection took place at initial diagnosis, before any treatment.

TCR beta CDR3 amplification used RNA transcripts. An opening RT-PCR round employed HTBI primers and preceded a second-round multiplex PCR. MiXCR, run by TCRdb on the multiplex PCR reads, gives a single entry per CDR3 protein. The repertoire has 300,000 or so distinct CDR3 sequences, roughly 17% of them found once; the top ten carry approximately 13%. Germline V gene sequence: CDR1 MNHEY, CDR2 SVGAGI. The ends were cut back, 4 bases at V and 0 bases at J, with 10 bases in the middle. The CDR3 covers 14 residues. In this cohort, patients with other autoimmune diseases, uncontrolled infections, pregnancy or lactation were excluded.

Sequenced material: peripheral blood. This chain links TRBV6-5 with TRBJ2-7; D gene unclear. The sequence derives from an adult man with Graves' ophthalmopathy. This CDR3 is CASSFGRGSYEQYF. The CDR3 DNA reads TGTGCCAGCAGTTTCGGTCGTGGCTCCTACGAGCAGTACTTC.